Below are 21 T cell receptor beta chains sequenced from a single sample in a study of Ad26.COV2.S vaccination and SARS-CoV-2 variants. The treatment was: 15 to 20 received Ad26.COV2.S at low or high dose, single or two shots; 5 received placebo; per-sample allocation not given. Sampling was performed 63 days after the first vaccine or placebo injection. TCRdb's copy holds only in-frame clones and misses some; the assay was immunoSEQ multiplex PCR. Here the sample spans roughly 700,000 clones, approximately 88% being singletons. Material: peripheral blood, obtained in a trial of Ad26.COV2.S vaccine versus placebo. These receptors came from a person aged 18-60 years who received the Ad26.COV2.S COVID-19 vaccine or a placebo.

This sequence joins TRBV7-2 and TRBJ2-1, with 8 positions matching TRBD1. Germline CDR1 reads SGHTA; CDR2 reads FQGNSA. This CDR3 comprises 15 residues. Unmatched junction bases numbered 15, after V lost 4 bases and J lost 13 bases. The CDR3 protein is CASSSDRGRVPKQFF. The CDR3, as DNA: TGTGCCAGCAGCTCCGACAGGGGCCGAGTTCCGAAACAGTTCTTC. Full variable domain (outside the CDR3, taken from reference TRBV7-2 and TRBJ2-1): GAGVSQSPSNKVTEKGKDVELRCDPISGHTALYWYRQSLGQGLEFLIYFQGNSAPDKSGLPSDRFSAERTGGSVSTLTIQRTQQEDSAVYLCASSSDRGRVPKQFFGPGTRLTVL.

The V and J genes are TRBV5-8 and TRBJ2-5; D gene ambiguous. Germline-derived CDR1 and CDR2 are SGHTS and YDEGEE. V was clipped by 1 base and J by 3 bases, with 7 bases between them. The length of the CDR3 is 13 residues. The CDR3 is CASSLWAEETQYF. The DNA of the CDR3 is TGTGCCAGCAGCTTGTGGGCAGAAGAGACCCAGTACTTC.

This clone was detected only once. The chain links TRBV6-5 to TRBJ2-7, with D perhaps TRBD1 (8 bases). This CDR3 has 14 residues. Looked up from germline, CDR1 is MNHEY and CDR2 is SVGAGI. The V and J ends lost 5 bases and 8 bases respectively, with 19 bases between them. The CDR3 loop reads CASSLAGGGGKQYF. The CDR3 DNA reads TGTGCCAGCAGTCTCGCAGGGGGCGGGGGAAAGCAGTACTTC.

The CDR3: CASSFDRDDGYTF. The CDR3 DNA follows: TGTGCCAGCAGTTTTGACAGGGACGATGGCTACACCTTC. The V call is TRBV6-5, the J call TRBJ1-2; 7 bases match TRBD1. CDR1 is MNHEY, CDR2 SVGAGI, per germline. V was clipped by 4 bases and J by 6 bases; unmatched bases: 5. The CDR3 has 13 amino acids.

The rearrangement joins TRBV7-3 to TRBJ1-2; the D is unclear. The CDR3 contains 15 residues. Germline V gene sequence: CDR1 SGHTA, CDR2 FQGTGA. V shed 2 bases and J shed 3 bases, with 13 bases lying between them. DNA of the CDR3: TGTGCCAGCAGCTTATTTGTACGGCAGGACTATGGCTACACCTTC. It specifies CASSLFVRQDYGYTF. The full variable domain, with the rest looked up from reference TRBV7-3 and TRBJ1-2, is GAGVSQTPSNKVTEKGKYVELRCDPISGHTALYWYRQSLGQGPEFLIYFQGTGAADDSGLPNDRFFAVRPEGSVSTLKIQRTERGDSAVYLCASSLFVRQDYGYTFGSGTRLTVV.

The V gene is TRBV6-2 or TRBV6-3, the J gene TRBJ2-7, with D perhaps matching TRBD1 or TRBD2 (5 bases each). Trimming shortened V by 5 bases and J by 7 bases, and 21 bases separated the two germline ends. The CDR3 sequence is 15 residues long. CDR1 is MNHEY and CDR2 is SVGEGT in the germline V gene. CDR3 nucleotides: TGTGCCAGCAGTGTAGGGACCGGCTCGCGGTGGGAGCAGTACTTC. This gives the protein CASSVGTGSRWEQYF.

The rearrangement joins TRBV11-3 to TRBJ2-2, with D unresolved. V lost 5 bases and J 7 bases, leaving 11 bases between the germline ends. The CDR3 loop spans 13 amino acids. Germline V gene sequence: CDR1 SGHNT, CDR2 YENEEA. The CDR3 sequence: CASSPNIVGELFF. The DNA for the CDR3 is TGTGCCAGCAGCCCAAATATTGTCGGGGAGCTGTTTTTT.

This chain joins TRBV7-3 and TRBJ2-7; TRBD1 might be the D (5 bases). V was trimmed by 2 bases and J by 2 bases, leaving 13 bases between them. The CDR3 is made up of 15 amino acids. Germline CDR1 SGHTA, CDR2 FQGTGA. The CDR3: CASSLGSQGPYEQYF. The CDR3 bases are TGTGCCAGCAGCTTAGGTAGTCAGGGCCCCTACGAGCAGTACTTC.

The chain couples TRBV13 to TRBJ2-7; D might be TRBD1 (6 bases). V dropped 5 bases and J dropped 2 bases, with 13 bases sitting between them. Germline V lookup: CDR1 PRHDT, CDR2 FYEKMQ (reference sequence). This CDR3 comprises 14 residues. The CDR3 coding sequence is TGTGCCAGCAGCGGGGGCCTTGGGGCCTACGAGCAGTACTTC. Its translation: CASSGGLGAYEQYF.

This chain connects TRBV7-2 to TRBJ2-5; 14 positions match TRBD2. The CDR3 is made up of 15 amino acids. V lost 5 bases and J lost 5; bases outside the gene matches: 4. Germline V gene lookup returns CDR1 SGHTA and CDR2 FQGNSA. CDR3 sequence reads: CASSLRTSGGETQYF. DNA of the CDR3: TGTGCCAGCAGCCTCCGGACTAGCGGGGGGGAGACCCAGTACTTC.

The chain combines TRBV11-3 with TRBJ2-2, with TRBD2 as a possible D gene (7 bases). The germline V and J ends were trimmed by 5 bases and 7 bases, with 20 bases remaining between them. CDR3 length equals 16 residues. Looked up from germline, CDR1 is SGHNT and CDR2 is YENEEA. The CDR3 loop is CASSLQSGGAGGELFF. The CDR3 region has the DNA TGTGCCAGCAGCCTTCAAAGTGGGGGGGCCGGCGGGGAGCTGTTTTTT. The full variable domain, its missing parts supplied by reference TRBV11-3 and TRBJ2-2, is EAGVVQSPRYKIIEKKQPVAFWCNPISGHNTLYWYLQNLGQGPELLIRYENEEAVDDSQLPKDRFSAERLKGVDSTLKIQPAELGDSAVYLCASSLQSGGAGGELFFGEGSRLTVL.

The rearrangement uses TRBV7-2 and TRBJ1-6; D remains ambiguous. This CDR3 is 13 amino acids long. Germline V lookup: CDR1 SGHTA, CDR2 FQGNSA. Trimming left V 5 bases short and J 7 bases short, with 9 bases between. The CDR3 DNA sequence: TGTGCCAGCAGCCCCGGCGGCAATTCACCCCTCCACTTT. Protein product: CASSPGGNSPLHF.

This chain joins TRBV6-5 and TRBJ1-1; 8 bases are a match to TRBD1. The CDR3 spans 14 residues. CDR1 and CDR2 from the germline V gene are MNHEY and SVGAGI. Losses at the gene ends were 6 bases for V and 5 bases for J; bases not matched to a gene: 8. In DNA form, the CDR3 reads TGTGCCAGCAGCCAGGGGGCTCTGATTACTGAAGCTTTCTTT. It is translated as CASSQGALITEAFF.

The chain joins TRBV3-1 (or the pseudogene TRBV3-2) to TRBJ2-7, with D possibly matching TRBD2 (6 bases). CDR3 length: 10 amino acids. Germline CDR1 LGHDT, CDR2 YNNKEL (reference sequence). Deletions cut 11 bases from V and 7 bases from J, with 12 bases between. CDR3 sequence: CAAGTGEQYF. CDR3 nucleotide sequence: TGTGCCGCCGGGACTGGAGAGCAGTACTTC.

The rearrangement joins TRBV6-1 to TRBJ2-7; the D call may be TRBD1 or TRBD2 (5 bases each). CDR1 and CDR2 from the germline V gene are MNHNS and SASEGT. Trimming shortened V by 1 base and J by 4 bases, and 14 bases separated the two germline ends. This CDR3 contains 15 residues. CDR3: CASSEEGDSIYEQYF. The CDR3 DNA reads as TGTGCCAGCAGTGAAGAGGGAGACAGTATTTACGAGCAGTACTTC.

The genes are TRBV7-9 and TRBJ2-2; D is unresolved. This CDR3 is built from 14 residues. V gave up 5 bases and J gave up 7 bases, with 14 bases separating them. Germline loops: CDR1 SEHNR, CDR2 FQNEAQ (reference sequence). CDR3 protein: CASSRRSVGGELFF. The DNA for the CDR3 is TGTGCCAGCAGCAGACGGTCGGTAGGCGGGGAGCTGTTTTTT.

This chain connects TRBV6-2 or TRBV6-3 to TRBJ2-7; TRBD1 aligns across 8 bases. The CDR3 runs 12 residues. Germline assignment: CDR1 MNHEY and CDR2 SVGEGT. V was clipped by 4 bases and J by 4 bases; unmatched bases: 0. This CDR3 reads CASSWDRYEQYF. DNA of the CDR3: TGTGCCAGCAGTTGGGACAGGTACGAGCAGTACTTC.

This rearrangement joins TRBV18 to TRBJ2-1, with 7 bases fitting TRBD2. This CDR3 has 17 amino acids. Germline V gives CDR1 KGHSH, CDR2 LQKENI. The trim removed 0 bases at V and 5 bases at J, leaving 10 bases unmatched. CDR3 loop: CASSPPPSGGLNNEQFF. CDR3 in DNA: TGTGCCAGCTCACCACCGCCTTCGGGAGGCCTAAACAATGAGCAGTTCTTC.

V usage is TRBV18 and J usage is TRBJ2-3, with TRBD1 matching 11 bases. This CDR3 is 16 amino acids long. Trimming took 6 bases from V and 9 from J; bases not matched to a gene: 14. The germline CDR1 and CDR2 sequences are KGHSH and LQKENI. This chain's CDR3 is CASSAGQGARLGTQYF. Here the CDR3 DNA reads TGTGCCAGCTCGGCAGGACAGGGGGCACGGTTGGGGACGCAGTATTTT.

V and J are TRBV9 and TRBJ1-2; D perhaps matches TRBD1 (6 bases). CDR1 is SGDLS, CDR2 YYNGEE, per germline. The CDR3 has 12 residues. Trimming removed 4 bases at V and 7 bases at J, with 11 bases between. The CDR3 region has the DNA TGTGCCAGCAGCATACAGGGCTTTGGCTACACCTTC. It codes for CASSIQGFGYTF.

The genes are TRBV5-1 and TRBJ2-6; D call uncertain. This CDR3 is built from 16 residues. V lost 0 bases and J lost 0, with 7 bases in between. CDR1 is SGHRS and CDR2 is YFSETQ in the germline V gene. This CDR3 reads CASSLVGGSGANVLTF. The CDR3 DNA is TGCGCCAGCAGCTTGGTAGGCGGCTCTGGGGCCAACGTCCTGACTTTC.